In its sample, the clone carrying this T cell receptor beta chain ranks as medium-sized. The CDR3 has 13 residues. The V and J ends lost 7 bases and 2 bases, in that order; junction bases with no gene match: 3. The germline CDR1 and CDR2 sequences are ENHRY and SYGVKD. This entry comes from a study of technical replicates of blood from a few donors. Profiling relied on immunoSEQ multiplex PCR, and the TCRdb table lists in-frame clones only, not all of them. The data hold roughly 74,000 clones, with over 75% observed a single time. J is TRBJ1-1 and V is TRBV10-3, with 8 bases matching TRBD1. The material sequenced was T cells isolated from PBMCs. The receptor's source is a human donor in good health. Written as DNA, the CDR3 is TGTGCCATCAATGGACAGGGCAACACTGAAGCTTTCTTT. Its translation is CAINGQGNTEAFF.